A selection of T cell receptor beta chains follows, all from one sample in a study of blood T cell repertoires in COVID-19. Profiling relied on immunoSEQ multiplex PCR, and the TCRdb table lists in-frame clones only, not all of them. In the table there are approximately 490,000 clones, 75% to 90% of which are singletons. Source material: PBMCs or T cells enriched from blood (not recorded which). The source of these receptors is a woman aged 18-35 years who had recovered from COVID-19. CDR3s include the opening cysteine and the closing phenylalanine or tryptophan. Each record gives: D gene, V gene, clone size, J gene, CDR3 DNA, CDR3 protein. The D gene is left open where the match is weak. Where a row states a size, it is once, few, many or the class of an expanded clone; other rows omit it.

>-|TRBV5-6|-|TRBJ1-2
TGTGCCAGCAGCTTGTGGGAACAGGGCGGCTACACCTTC
CASSLWEQGGYTF
>-|TRBV2|few|TRBJ1-6
TGTGCCAGCAGTTGGGAGATGTCGGGCCTCCACTTT
CASSWEMSGLHF
>-|TRBV7-6|-|TRBJ2-5
TGTGCCAGCAGCTTATACTCGCGGGAGACCCAGTACTTC
CASSLYSRETQYF
>-|TRBV12-3/TRBV12-4|-|TRBJ2-4
TGTGCCAGCAGTTTTCCTCCCTCAGGGGTGGAGTACTTC
CASSFPPSGVEYF
>TRBD2|TRBV5-1|-|TRBJ2-7
TGCGCCAGCAGCGTGACTAGCGGGTACTACGAGCAGTACTTC
CASSVTSGYYEQYF
>TRBD1|TRBV2|-|TRBJ2-3
TGTGCCAGCAACCCTCGGACAGGATCAGATACGCAGTATTTT
CASNPRTGSDTQYF
>TRBD1|TRBV9|-|TRBJ1-4
TGTGCCAGCAGCCCTGGGACAGGGGATCTTTTTAAGGTGGATGAAAAACTGTTTTTT
CASSPGTGDLFKVDEKLFF
>-|TRBV5-4|once|TRBJ1-2
TGTGCCAGCAGCGGGGGGGGGCCCTATGGCTACACCTTC
CASSGGGPYGYTF
>-|TRBV29-1|-|TRBJ2-1
TGCAGCGTTGAGGGCTGGAATAGGAATGAGCAGTTCTTC
CSVEGWNRNEQFF
>-|TRBV7-9|-|TRBJ1-2
TGTGCCAGCAGCTTGGCAGGGGAGCATGGCTACACCTTC
CASSLAGEHGYTF
>TRBD2|TRBV4-1|-|TRBJ2-3
TGCGCCAGCAGCCACCCCCGGGGGGCAGATACGCAGTATTTT
CASSHPRGADTQYF
>TRBD1|TRBV5-6|once|TRBJ1-2
TGTGCCAGCAGCCCCGGACAGGGACAAGGCTACACCTTC
CASSPGQGQGYTF
>TRBD2|TRBV3-1/TRBV3-2|-|TRBJ2-7
TGTGCCAGCAGCCAAGATGGCTACGGACTAGCGGGGCCCTATAGCTCCTACGAGCAGTACTTC
CASSQDGYGLAGPYSSYEQYF
>TRBD1|TRBV7-2|once|TRBJ2-2
TGTGCCAGCAGCCTCTGGACAGGGGGTGGCACCGGGGAGCTGTTTTTT
CASSLWTGGGTGELFF
>-|TRBV2|-|TRBJ1-5
TGTGCCAGCAGTGTCAGGCGGGAGAATCAGCCCCAGCATTTT
CASSVRRENQPQHF
>-|TRBV10-1|-|TRBJ2-1
TGCGCCAGCAGTGACACAGGGATGGGGGACAATGAGCAGTTCTTC
CASSDTGMGDNEQFF
>-|TRBV3-1/TRBV3-2|once|TRBJ1-2
TGTGCCAGCAGCCGGGATAGGGCAGGGCGACACACCTTC
CASSRDRAGRHTF
>TRBD1|TRBV10-1|-|TRBJ1-2
TGCGCCAGCATCGGGGACAGGGGGTACGGCTACACCTTC
CASIGDRGYGYTF
>-|TRBV11-2|-|TRBJ2-3
TGTGCCAGCAGCTTAGGGGCTTTTGACCTCACAGATACGCAGTATTTT
CASSLGAFDLTDTQYF
>TRBD2|TRBV4-2|-|TRBJ2-1
TGTGCCAGCAGCCCCTCCGATGAGCGGGGGAATGAGCAGTTCTTC
CASSPSDERGNEQFF